The TCR beta chain under discussion was sequenced for a study of blood T cells in healthy people across ages. Notes on the study in general: The lack of PBMC sorting stopped any conclusive naive versus antigen-experienced comparison.

On this clonotype: The antigen remains undetermined.

A second PCR, run for roughly 7 to 12 cycles, used a sample-barcoded 5' primer plus a J-beta primer mix. TCRdb recomputed calls from the 5' RACE reads with MiXCR, one row per CDR3 protein. The table records a few hundred thousand distinct CDR3 sequences, 27% of them present only once. Trimming at V came to 6 bases and at J to 4 bases, leaving 6 bases not matched to a gene. This CDR3 is built from 15 residues. In addition, the sample was reused for a study of T cells of mothers and their children. That paper adds: Nine systemically healthy Caucasian donors: three mothers, six children. According to the study, all extracted RNA entered cDNA synthesis at around 1.5 ug per 15 ul. Similar effects of thymic selection on TCR recombination output were recorded in related and unrelated pairs.

This TCR came from a boy younger than 10 in good health. Sample: blood. The chain uses TRBV12-3 or TRBV12-4 and TRBJ2-5; 12 nucleotides align to TRBD2. The chain's CDR3 is CASRSLAGGPETQYF. The CDR3 DNA sequence: TGTGCCAGCAGGTCCCTAGCGGGAGGGCCAGAGACCCAGTACTTC.